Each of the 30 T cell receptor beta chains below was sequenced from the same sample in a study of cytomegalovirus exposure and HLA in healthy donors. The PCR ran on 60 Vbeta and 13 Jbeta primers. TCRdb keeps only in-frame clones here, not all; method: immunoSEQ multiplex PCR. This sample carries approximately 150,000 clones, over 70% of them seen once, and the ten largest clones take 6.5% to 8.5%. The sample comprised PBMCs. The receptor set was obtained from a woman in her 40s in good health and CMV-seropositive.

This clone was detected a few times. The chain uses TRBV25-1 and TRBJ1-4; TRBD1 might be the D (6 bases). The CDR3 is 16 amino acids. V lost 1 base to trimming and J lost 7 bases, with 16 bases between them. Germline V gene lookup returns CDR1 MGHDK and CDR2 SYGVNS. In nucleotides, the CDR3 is TGTGCCAGCAGTGAATTCCGGACAGTAACCCCTGAAAAACTGTTTTTT. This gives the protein CASSEFRTVTPEKLFF.

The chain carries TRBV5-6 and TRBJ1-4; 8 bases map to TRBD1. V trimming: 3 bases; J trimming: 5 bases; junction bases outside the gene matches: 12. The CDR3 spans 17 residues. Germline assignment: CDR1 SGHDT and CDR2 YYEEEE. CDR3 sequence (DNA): TGTGCCAGCAGCTCGACGAGGACAGGGCCCTGGAATGAAAAACTGTTTTTT. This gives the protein CASSSTRTGPWNEKLFF.

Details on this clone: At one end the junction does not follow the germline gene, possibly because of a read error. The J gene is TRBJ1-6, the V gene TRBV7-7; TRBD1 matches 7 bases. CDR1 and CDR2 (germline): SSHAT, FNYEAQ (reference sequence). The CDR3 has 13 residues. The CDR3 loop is CASSLDRQSPLHF. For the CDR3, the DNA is TGTGCTAGCAGCTTGGACAGGCAATCACCCCTCCACTTT.

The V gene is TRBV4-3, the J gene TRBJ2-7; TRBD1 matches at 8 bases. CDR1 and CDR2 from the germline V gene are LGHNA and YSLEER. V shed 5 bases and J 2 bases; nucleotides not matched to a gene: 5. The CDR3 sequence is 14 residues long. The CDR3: CASSEGTGPYEQYF. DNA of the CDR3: TGCGCCAGCAGCGAGGGGACAGGTCCCTACGAGCAGTACTTC.

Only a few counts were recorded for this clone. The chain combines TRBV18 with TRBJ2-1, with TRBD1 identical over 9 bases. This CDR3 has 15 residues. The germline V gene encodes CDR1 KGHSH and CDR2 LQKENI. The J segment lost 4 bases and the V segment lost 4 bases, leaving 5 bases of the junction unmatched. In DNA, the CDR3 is TGTGCCAGCTCACTGCGGGACAGGGATTACAATGAGCAGTTCTTC. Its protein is CASSLRDRDYNEQFF.

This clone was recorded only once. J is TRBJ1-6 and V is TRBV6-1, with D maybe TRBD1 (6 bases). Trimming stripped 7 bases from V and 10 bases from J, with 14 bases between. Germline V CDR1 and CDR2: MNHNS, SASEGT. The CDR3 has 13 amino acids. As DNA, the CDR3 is TGTGCCAGCATCAGGGACAATGGATCACCCCTCCACTTT. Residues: CASIRDNGSPLHF.

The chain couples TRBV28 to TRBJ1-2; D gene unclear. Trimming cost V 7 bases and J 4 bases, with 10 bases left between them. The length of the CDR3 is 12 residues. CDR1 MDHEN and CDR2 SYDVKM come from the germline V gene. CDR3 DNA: TGTGCCAGCATGCAGGCTGGCTATGGCTACACCTTC. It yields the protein CASMQAGYGYTF.

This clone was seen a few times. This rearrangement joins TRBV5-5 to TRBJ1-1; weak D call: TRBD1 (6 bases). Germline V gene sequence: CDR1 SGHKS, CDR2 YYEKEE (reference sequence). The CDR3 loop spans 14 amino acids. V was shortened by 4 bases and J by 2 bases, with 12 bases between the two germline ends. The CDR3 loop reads CASSGARGNTEAFF. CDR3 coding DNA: TGTGCCAGCAGCGGGGCCAGGGGTAACACTGAAGCTTTCTTT.

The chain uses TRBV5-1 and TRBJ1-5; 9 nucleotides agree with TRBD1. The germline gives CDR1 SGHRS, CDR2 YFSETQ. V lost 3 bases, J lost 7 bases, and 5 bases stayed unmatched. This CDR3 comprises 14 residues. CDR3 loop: CASSWGQGSQPQHF. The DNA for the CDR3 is TGCGCCAGCAGCTGGGGACAGGGCAGCCAGCCCCAGCATTTT.

CDR3 bases: TGTGCCAGCAGCTTAGCGGTCAGTGATCCTCCCTACGAGCAGTACTTC. As protein: CASSLAVSDPPYEQYF. V and J are TRBV7-6 and TRBJ2-7; D not resolved. The V gene lost 0 bases and the J gene lost 2 bases, with 14 bases spanning the gap. The CDR3 has 16 residues. Germline-derived CDR1 and CDR2 are SGHVS and FNYEAQ. Full variable domain (remainder filled in from reference TRBV7-6 and TRBJ2-7): GAGVSQSPRYKVTKRGQDVALRCDPISGHVSLYWYRQALGQGPEFLTYFNYEAQQDKSGLPNDRFSAERPEGSISTLTIQRTEQRDSAMYRCASSLAVSDPPYEQYFGPGTRLTVT.

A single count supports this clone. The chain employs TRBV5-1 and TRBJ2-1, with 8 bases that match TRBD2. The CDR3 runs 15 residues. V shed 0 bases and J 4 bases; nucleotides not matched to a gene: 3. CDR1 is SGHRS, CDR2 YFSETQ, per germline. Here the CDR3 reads CASSLAGGAYNEQFF. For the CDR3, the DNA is TGCGCCAGCAGCTTGGCGGGGGGGGCTTACAATGAGCAGTTCTTC.

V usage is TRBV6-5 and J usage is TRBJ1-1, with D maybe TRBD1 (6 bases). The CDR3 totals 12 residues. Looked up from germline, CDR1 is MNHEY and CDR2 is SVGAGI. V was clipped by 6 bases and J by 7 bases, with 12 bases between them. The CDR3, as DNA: TGTGCCAGCAGCCGAGGACAGCATGAAGCTTTCTTT. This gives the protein CASSRGQHEAFF.

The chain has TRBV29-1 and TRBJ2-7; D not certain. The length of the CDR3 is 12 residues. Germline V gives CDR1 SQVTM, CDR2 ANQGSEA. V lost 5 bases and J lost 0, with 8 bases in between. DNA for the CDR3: TGCAGCGTTCAATCCAGCTCCTACGAGCAGTACTTC. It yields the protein CSVQSSSYEQYF.

CDR3 coding DNA: TGTGCCAGTAGTATTCGCAGGGGGGATCAGCCCCAGCATTTT. Protein sequence: CASSIRRGDQPQHF. The V call is TRBV19, the J call TRBJ1-5, with 7 bases lining up with TRBD1. This CDR3 is built from 14 residues. The V segment lost 3 bases and the J segment 5 bases; nucleotides outside the gene matches: 4. The germline V gene encodes CDR1 LNHDA and CDR2 SQIVND (reference sequence).

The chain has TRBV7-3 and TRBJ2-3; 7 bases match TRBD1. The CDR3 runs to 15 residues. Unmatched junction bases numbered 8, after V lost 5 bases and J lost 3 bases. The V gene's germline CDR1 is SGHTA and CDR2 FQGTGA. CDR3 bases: TGTGCCAGCAGCCGAGACAGGGCAAGGACAGATACGCAGTATTTT. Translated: CASSRDRARTDTQYF.

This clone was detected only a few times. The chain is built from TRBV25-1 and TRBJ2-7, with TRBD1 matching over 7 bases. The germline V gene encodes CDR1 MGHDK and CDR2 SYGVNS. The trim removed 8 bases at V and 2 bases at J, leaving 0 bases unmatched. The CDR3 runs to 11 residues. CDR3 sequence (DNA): TGTGCCAGCGGACAGGCCTACGAGCAGTACTTC. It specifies CASGQAYEQYF.

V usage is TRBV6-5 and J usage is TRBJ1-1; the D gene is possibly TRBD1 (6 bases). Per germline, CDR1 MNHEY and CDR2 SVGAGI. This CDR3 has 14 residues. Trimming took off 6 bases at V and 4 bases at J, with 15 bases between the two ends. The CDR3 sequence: CASRLAGESTEAFF. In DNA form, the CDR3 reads TGTGCCAGCAGACTGGCAGGGGAGAGCACTGAAGCTTTCTTT.

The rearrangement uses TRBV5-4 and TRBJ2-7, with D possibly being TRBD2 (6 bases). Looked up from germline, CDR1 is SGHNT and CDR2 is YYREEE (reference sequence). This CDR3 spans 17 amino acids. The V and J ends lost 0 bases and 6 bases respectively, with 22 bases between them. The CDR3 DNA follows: TGTGCCAGCAGCTTGGGGGGCGGGGTAGCCCCCCCGTCCGAGCAGTACTTC. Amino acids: CASSLGGGVAPPSEQYF.

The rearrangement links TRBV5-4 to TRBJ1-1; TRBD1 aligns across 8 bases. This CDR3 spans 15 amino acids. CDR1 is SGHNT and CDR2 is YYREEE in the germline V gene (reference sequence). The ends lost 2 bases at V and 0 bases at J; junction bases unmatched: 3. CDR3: CASSFNRGLNTEAFF. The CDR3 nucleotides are TGTGCCAGCAGCTTTAACAGGGGGTTGAACACTGAAGCTTTCTTT.

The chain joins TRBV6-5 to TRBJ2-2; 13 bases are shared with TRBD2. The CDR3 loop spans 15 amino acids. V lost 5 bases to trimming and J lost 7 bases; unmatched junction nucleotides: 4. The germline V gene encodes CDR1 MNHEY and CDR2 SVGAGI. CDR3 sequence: CASSQLAGGVGELFF. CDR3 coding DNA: TGTGCCAGCAGTCAACTAGCGGGGGGGGTCGGGGAGCTGTTTTTT.

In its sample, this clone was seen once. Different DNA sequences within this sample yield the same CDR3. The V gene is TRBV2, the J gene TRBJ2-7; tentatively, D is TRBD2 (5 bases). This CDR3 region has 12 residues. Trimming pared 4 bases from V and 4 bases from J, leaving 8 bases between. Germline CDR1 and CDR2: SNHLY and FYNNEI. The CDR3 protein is CASSGTGYEQYF. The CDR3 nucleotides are TGTGCCAGCAGTGGGACGGGGTACGAGCAGTACTTC. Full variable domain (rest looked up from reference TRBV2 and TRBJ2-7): EPEVTQTPSHQVTQMGQEVILRCVPISNHLYFYWYRQILGQKVEFLVSFYNNEISEKSEIFDDQFSVERPDGSNFTLKIRSTKLEDSAMYFCASSGTGYEQYFGPGTRLTVT.

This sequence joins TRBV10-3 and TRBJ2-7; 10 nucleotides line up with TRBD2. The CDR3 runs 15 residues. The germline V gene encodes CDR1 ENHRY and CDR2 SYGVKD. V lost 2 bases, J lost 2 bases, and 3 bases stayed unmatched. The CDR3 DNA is TGTGCCATCAGTGAGGTAGCGGGGGGAACCTACGAGCAGTACTTC. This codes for CAISEVAGGTYEQYF.

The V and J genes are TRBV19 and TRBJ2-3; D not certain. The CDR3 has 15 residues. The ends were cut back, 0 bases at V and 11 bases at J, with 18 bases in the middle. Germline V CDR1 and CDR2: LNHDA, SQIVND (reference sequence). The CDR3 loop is CASSIDQTLELGQYF. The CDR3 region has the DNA TGTGCCAGTAGTATAGACCAGACTCTTGAGTTGGGGCAGTATTTT.

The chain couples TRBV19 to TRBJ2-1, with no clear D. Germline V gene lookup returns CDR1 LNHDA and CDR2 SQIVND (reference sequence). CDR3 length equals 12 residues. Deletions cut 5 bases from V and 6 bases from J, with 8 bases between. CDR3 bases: TGTGCCAGTAGTTCCGTCCTCAATGAGCAGTTCTTC. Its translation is CASSSVLNEQFF.

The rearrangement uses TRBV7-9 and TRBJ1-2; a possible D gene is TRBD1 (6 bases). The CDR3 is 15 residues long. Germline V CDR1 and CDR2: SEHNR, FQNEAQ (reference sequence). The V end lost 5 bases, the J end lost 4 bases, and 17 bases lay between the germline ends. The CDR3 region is CASSGRDTGIYGYTF. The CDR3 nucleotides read TGTGCCAGCAGCGGGAGGGACACGGGAATCTATGGCTACACCTTC. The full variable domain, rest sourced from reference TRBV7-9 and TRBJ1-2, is DTGVSQNPRHKITKRGQNVTFRCDPISEHNRLYWYRQTLGQGPEFLTYFQNEAQLEKSRLLSDRFSAERPKGSFSTLEIQRTEQGDSAMYLCASSGRDTGIYGYTFGSGTRLTVV.

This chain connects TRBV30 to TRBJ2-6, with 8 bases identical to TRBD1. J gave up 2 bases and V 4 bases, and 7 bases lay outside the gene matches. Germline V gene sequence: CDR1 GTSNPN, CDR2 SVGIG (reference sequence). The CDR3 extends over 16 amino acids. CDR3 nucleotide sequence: TGTGCCTGGACCGGACAGGGAAAGGCTGGGGCCAACGTCCTGACTTTC. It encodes CAWTGQGKAGANVLTF.

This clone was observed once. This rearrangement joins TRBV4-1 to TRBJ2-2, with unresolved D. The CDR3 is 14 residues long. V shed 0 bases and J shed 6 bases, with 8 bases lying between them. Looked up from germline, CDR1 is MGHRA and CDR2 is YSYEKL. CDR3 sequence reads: CASSQDQVPGELFF. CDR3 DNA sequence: TGCGCCAGCAGCCAAGACCAGGTCCCCGGGGAGCTGTTTTTT.

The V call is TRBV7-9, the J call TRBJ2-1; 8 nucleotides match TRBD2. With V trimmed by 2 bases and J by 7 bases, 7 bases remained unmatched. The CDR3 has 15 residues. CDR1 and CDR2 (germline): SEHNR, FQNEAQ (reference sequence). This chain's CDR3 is CASSLWAGGANEQFF. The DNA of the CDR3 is TGTGCCAGCAGCTTATGGGCCGGGGGGGCGAATGAGCAGTTCTTC.

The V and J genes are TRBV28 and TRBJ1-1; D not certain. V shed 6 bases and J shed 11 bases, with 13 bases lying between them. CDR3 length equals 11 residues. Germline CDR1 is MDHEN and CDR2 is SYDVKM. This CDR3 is CASSSTGDAFF. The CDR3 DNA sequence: TGTGCCAGCAGCTCGACCGGGGATGCTTTCTTT.

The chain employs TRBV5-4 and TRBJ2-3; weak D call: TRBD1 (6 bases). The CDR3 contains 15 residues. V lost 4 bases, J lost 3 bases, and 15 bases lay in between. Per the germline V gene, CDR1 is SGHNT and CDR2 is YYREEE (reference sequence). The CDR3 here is CASSQSGQGTDTQYF. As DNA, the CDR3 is TGTGCCAGCAGCCAATCTGGGCAGGGGACAGATACGCAGTATTTT.